This TCR beta chain appears in the sequencing data of a study of tumor-infiltrating lymphocytes in localized non-small cell lung cancer. Study results and limitations: No T-cell fraction difference was seen between IM1 and IM2 tumors.

The data were produced by immunoSEQ multiplex PCR, yet TCRdb's version contains in-frame clones alone and is incomplete. The sample has around 9,200 clones, around 85% seen once; the top ten hold roughly 9.8%. V was trimmed by 0 bases and J by 5 bases, leaving 8 bases between them. Germline V gene data show CDR1 as ENHRY and CDR2 as SYGVKD. This CDR3 is 14 amino acids long. Note on this clone: Its specificity is not known.

The source material was uninvolved lung tissue not adjacent to the tumor. The sequence came from a human donor with non-small cell lung cancer. The J gene is TRBJ2-1, the V gene TRBV10-3; D tentatively reads TRBD1 or TRBD2 (5 bases each). As DNA, the CDR3 is TGTGCCATCAGTGAGTCTGGGACCGACAATGAGCAGTTCTTC. Its translation: CAISESGTDNEQFF.